The 19 T cell receptor beta chains below all came from one sample that was sequenced in a study of blood T cells in healthy people across ages (dated by TCRdb to the mid-2010s). The library was prepared using 5' RACE. Sequenced on an Illumina HiSeq 2500. A second PCR of roughly 7 to 12 cycles was performed with a sample-barcoded 5' primer and a J-beta primer mix. Clones were called with MiXCR by TCRdb after fastp trimmed the public reads at Q25, and only in-frame beta chains were retained. Every distinct CDR3 protein forms one entry, paired with its most common genes and DNA. The sample records about 930,000 distinct CDR3 sequences, just under 30% of which are singletons. The ten largest clones take up about 9.4% of the sample. These same records also appear under a second study, on T cells of mothers and their children.

The material sequenced was blood. These receptors all stem from a woman aged 40 to 50 in good health.

The rearrangement joins TRBV4-3 to TRBJ1-1, with D tentatively TRBD1 (5 bases). CDR3 size: 15 residues. CDR1 LGHNA and CDR2 YSLEER come from the germline V gene. Deletions cut 0 bases from V and 4 bases from J, with 12 bases between. The CDR3 nucleotides are TGCGCCAGCAGCCAAGAGACCCGGGGGAGCACTGAAGCTTTCTTT. Protein sequence: CASSQETRGSTEAFF.

The chain combines TRBV12-3 or TRBV12-4 with TRBJ2-1; TRBD2 agrees at 9 bases. The CDR3 contains 16 residues. V trimming: 2 bases; J trimming: 7 bases; junction bases outside the gene matches: 9. CDR3 residues: CASSLWLAGVRNEQFF. For the CDR3, the DNA is TGTGCCAGCAGTTTATGGTTAGCGGGGGTTCGAAATGAGCAGTTCTTC.

J is TRBJ2-1 and V is TRBV2, with D hard to call. CDR3 size: 15 residues. Germline CDR1 reads SNHLY; CDR2 reads FYNNEI. V lost 7 bases and J lost 6, with 19 bases in between. The DNA of the CDR3 is TGTGCCAGCAAGTCCGGCAGGTCGTATACCAATGAGCAGTTCTTC. As protein: CASKSGRSYTNEQFF.

The chain is built from TRBV7-9 and TRBJ1-2; tentatively, D is TRBD1 (6 bases). Trimming stripped 3 bases from V and 5 bases from J, with 10 bases between. The germline V gene has CDR1 SEHNR and CDR2 FQNEAQ (reference sequence). CDR3 size: 13 residues. The CDR3 coding sequence is TGTGCCAGCAGCTTCCGGACAGTATATGGCTACACCTTC. This encodes CASSFRTVYGYTF. The whole variable domain, remainder taken from reference TRBV7-9 and TRBJ1-2, is DTGVSQNPRHKITKRGQNVTFRCDPISEHNRLYWYRQTLGQGPEFLTYFQNEAQLEKSRLLSDRFSAERPKGSFSTLEIQRTEQGDSAMYLCASSFRTVYGYTFGSGTRLTVV.

The chain is built from TRBV5-1 and TRBJ2-2, with 9 bases lining up with TRBD2. Germline values: CDR1 SGHRS, CDR2 YFSETQ. CDR3 length: 15 residues. With 3 bases clipped from V and 7 bases from J, the junction kept 7 bases outside the gene matches. The CDR3: CASSSERGVDGELFF. As DNA, the CDR3 is TGCGCCAGCAGCTCGGAGCGGGGGGTCGACGGGGAGCTGTTTTTT. Supplemented by reference TRBV5-1 and TRBJ2-2, the full variable domain reads KAGVTQTPRYLIKTRGQQVTLSCSPISGHRSVSWYQQTPGQGLQFLFEYFSETQRNKGNFPGRFSGRQFSNSRSEMNVSTLELGDSALYLCASSSERGVDGELFFGEGSRLTVL.

Regarding this clonotype: This may be a read error: a much more frequent sequence differs by one nucleotide. This chain joins TRBV7-2 and TRBJ2-7, with no clear D. There are 11 residues in the CDR3. CDR1 is SGHTA and CDR2 is FQGNSA in the germline V gene. The CDR3 loop reads CASSINYVQYF. DNA for the CDR3: TGTGCCAGCAGCATAAACTACGTGCAGTACTTC.

This clonotype was seen a handful of times. V usage is TRBV30 and J usage is TRBJ2-7; 10 nucleotides agree with TRBD1. The germline gives CDR1 GTSNPN, CDR2 SVGIG (reference sequence). The CDR3 is 14 amino acids. V dropped 2 bases and J dropped 5; count of bases not matched to a gene: 6. The CDR3 nucleotides are TGTGCCTGGAGTAGGCGGGACAGGGGCAACGAGCAGTACTTC. It is translated as CAWSRRDRGNEQYF.

V is TRBV2 and J is TRBJ2-7; tentatively, D is TRBD1 (5 bases). Germline V gene sequence: CDR1 SNHLY, CDR2 FYNNEI. Between the trimmed V and J ends, which lost 1 base and 2 bases, there was a span of 12 bases. This CDR3 is 15 amino acids long. The CDR3 loop reads CASSEGRAGTYEQYF. The DNA of the CDR3 is TGTGCCAGCAGTGAAGGTCGGGCAGGGACCTACGAGCAGTACTTC.

The V call is TRBV2, the J call TRBJ2-7, with 7 bases matching TRBD2. Losses at the gene ends were 7 bases for V and 2 bases for J; bases not matched to a gene: 8. Germline CDR1 SNHLY, CDR2 FYNNEI. The CDR3 loop spans 14 amino acids. CDR3 residues: CASNPGGVPYEQYF. CDR3 DNA sequence: TGTGCCAGCAATCCTGGGGGGGTCCCCTACGAGCAGTACTTC.

This clonotype was seen more than once but under ten times. The chain couples TRBV5-1 to TRBJ2-3; TRBD1 aligns across 11 bases. This CDR3 comprises 16 residues. Germline loops: CDR1 SGHRS, CDR2 YFSETQ. J was trimmed by 6 bases and V by 1 base; bases with no gene match: 7. This CDR3 is CASSLMGQGGSDTQYF. DNA for the CDR3: TGCGCCAGCAGCTTGATGGGACAGGGGGGGTCGGATACGCAGTATTTT.

The gene calls are TRBV15 and TRBJ1-2; D call uncertain. The CDR3 runs 13 residues. Per germline, CDR1 LNHNV and CDR2 YYDKDF (reference sequence). Trimming pared 0 bases from V and 5 bases from J, leaving 7 bases between. This CDR3 reads CATSRERQYGYTF. DNA of the CDR3: TGTGCCACCAGCAGAGAACGGCAATATGGCTACACCTTC.

This clonotype was detected only a few times. This rearrangement joins TRBV7-3 to TRBJ2-1; 14 nucleotides line up with TRBD2. The CDR3 is 15 residues long. Germline CDR1 SGHTA, CDR2 FQGTGA. V lost 0 bases to trimming and J lost 8 bases; unmatched junction nucleotides: 0. The CDR3 region has the DNA TGTGCCAGCAGCTTAACGGGACTAGCGGGGGATGAGCAGTTCTTC. This gives the protein CASSLTGLAGDEQFF.

This sequence joins TRBV3-1 and TRBJ1-1; TRBD1 is a possible D gene (5 bases). CDR3 length equals 13 residues. From germline, CDR1 is LGHDT and CDR2 YNNKEL (reference sequence). Trimming cost V 2 bases and J 4 bases, with 8 bases left between them. This chain's CDR3 is CASSQRGVTEAFF. The CDR3 DNA reads as TGTGCCAGCAGCCAACGGGGGGTCACTGAAGCTTTCTTT.

Comment on this clonotype: Compared with germline, one end of the junction differs, possibly owing to a read error. The chain employs TRBV28 and TRBJ2-7; perhaps TRBD2 as D (5 bases). CDR3 length: 14 residues. Germline assignment: CDR1 MDHEN and CDR2 SYDVKM. CDR3 sequence: CASSPSGSSYERYF. The CDR3 DNA sequence: TGTGCCAGCAGTCCCAGCGGCAGCTCCTACGAGCGGTACTTC.

This clonotype appeared a few times. V is TRBV7-9 and J is TRBJ2-7; perhaps D is TRBD1 or TRBD2 (7 bases each). V dropped 4 bases and J dropped 3 bases, with 19 bases sitting between them. Germline V gene lookup returns CDR1 SEHNR and CDR2 FQNEAQ (reference sequence). This CDR3 region has 16 residues. The DNA for the CDR3 is TGTGCCAGCAGCTCCCAGGGGGGGGGACAGAGCTACGAGCAGTACTTC. This codes for CASSSQGGGQSYEQYF.

V usage is TRBV12-3 or TRBV12-4 and J usage is TRBJ1-4; no definite D call. Trimming stripped 6 bases from V and 7 bases from J, with 15 bases between. This CDR3 comprises 14 residues. CDR3 protein: CASRQTQGGEKLFF. The CDR3 region has the DNA TGTGCCAGCAGGCAGACTCAAGGAGGTGAAAAACTGTTTTTT.

The V and J genes are TRBV9 and TRBJ2-3; TRBD2 matches at 10 bases. V was clipped by 0 bases and J by 2 bases; unmatched bases: 6. CDR1 and CDR2 (germline): SGDLS, YYNGEE. The CDR3 sequence is 17 residues long. The CDR3 protein is CASSVALSGGDTDTQYF. The CDR3 bases are TGTGCCAGCAGCGTAGCTTTAAGCGGGGGGGACACAGATACGCAGTATTTT.

This sequence joins TRBV20-1 and TRBJ2-7, with D unclear. The CDR3 is made up of 11 amino acids. The germline CDR1 and CDR2 sequences are DFQATT and SNEGSKA (reference sequence). CDR3 residues: CSIGQNYEQYF. In DNA form, the CDR3 reads TGCAGCATAGGGCAGAACTACGAGCAGTACTTC.

This clonotype occurred many times. V and J are TRBV12-3 or TRBV12-4 and TRBJ2-7, with 12 positions matching TRBD1. This CDR3 region has 17 residues. V dropped 3 bases and J dropped 3; count of bases not matched to a gene: 9. CDR3: CASSFGGGTGGSYEQYF. The CDR3 DNA reads as TGTGCCAGCAGTTTCGGAGGGGGGACAGGGGGCAGCTACGAGCAGTACTTC.